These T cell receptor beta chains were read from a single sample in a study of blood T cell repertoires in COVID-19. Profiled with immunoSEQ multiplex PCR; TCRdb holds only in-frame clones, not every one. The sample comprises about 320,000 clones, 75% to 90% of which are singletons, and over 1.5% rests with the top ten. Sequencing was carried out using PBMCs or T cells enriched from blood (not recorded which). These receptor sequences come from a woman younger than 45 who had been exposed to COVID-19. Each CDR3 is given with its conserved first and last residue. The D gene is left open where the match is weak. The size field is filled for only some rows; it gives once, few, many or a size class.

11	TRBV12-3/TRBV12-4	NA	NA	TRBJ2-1	TGTGCCAGCAGCTACGACAATGAGCAGTTCTTC	CASSYDNEQFF
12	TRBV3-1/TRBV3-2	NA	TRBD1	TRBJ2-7	TGTGCCAGTTCTCAGGGGGCGTCCGAGCAGTACTTC	CASSQGASEQYF
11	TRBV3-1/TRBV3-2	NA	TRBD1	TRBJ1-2	TGTGCCACCCGACAGGGGGAAGGCTACACCTTC	CATRQGEGYTF
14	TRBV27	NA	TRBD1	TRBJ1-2	TGTGCCAGCAGGACAGGGGAGGGGTTCTATGGCTACACCTTC	CASRTGEGFYGYTF
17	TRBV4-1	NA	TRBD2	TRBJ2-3	TGCGCCAGCAGCCCCCTGCCCAGCGGGGGGGCCGGGGATACGCAGTATTTT	CASSPLPSGGAGDTQYF
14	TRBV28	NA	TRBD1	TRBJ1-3	TGTGCCAGCACCACTACAGGGGCTGGAAACACCATATATTTT	CASTTTGAGNTIYF
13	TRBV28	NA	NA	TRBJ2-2	TGTGCCAGCGAGGAGGGGAGCACCGGGGAGCTGTTTTTT	CASEEGSTGELFF
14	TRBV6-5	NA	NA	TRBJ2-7	TGTGCCAGCAGCTCCCGACGGGGGTCCTACGAGCAGTACTTC	CASSSRRGSYEQYF
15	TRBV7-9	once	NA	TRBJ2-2	TGTGCCAGCAGCTTAGTCGGGAGGAACACCGGGGAGCTGTTTTTT	CASSLVGRNTGELFF
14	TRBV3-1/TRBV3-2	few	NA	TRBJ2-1	TGTGCCAGCAGCCGGGAGGCCCCCTACAATGAGCAGTTCTTC	CASSREAPYNEQFF
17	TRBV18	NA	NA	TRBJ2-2	TGTGCCAGCTCACCTTCACTACGGGCCGGGGACACCGGGGAGCTGTTTTTT	CASSPSLRAGDTGELFF
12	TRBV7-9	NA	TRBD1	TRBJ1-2	TGTGCCAGCAAGGACAGGTTAGGAGGCTACACCTTC	CASKDRLGGYTF
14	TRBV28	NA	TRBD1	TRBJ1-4	TGTGCCAGCAGGGCTGACAGGGTGGATGAAAAACTGTTTTTT	CASRADRVDEKLFF
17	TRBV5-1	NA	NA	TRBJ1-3	TGCGCCAGCAGCTTGGGATCTCGCCTATACTCTGGAAACACCATATATTTT	CASSLGSRLYSGNTIYF
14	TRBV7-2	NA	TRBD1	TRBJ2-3	TGTGCCAGCCAGGGACAGGGTAGGTCGGGGCCGCAGTATTTT	CASQGQGRSGPQYF
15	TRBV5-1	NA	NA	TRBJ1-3	TGCGCCAGCCAGGCGGGAGGGATCACTGGAAACACCATATATTTT	CASQAGGITGNTIYF
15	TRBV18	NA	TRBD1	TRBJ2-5	TGTGCCAGCTCGCCTCAGGGGGCCCTCCAAGAGACCCAGTACTTC	CASSPQGALQETQYF
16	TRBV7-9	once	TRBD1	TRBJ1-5	TGTGCCAGCAGCTTAGCGACAGGGGTAAGCAATCAGCCCCAGCATTTT	CASSLATGVSNQPQHF
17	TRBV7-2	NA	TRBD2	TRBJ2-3	TGTGCCAGCAGCTTAGAATGGCTAGCGGGAGAGGCAGATACGCAGTATTTT	CASSLEWLAGEADTQYF
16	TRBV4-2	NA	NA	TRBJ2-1	TGTGCCAGCAGCCAAGACTTCGGCGGGATAAACAATGAGCAGTTCTTC	CASSQDFGGINNEQFF
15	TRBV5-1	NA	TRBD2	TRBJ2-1	TGCGCCAGCAGCTTGGGACTAGCGGGGGAGAATGAGCAGTTCTTC	CASSLGLAGENEQFF
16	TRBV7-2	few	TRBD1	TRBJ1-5	TGTGCCAGCAGCCTCCCACAGGGGGATGGGAATCAGCCCCAGCATTTT	CASSLPQGDGNQPQHF
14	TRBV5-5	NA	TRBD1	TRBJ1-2	TGTGCCAGCAGTCCGCGACAGGGAAACTATGGCTACACCTTC	CASSPRQGNYGYTF
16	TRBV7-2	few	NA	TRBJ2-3	TGTGCCAGCAGCCTTCGCGGAGGCGCTAGCACAGATACGCAGTATTTT	CASSLRGGASTDTQYF
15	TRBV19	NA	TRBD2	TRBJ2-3	TGTGCCAGCCAACTACGAGGGAGGGTCACAGATACGCAGTATTTT	CASQLRGRVTDTQYF
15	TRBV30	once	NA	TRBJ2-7	TGTGCCTGGAGTGTAGAAGGACAGATCTTCTACGAGCAGTACTTC	CAWSVEGQIFYEQYF
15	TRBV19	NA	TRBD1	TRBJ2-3	TGTGCCAGTAGTATCGTGGACAGGGCCACAGATACGCAGTATTTT	CASSIVDRATDTQYF
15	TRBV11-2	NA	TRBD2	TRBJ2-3	TGTGCCAGCAGTCTTCAGCGGGGGCACACAGATACGCAGTATTTT	CASSLQRGHTDTQYF
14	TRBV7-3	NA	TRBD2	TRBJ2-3	TGTGCCAGCAGCTTAAGTGCTAGCGGAAATACGCAGTATTTT	CASSLSASGNTQYF
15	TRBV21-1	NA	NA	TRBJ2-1	TGTGCCAGCAGCAAAGTTCAGGGATCCTACAATGAGCAGTTCTTC	CASSKVQGSYNEQFF
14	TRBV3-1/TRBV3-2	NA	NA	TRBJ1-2	TGTGCCAGCAGCCAAGGAGGTACAGGCTATGGCTACACCTTC	CASSQGGTGYGYTF
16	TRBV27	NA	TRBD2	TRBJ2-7	TGTGCCAGCAGGCCCCCCGGACTAGCGGGTAAATACGAGCAGTACTTC	CASRPPGLAGKYEQYF
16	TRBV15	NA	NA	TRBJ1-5	TGTGCCACCAGCAGAGATTATACAGATAGCAATCAGCCCCAGCATTTT	CATSRDYTDSNQPQHF
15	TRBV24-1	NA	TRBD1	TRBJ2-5	TGTGCCACCAGTGAGCCACAGGGGGTCGGAGAGACCCAGTACTTC	CATSEPQGVGETQYF
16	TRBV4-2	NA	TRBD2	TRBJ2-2	TGTGCCAGCAGCCAAGCGACTAGCGGGGACACCGGGGAGCTGTTTTTT	CASSQATSGDTGELFF
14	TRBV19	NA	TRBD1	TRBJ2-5	TGTGCCAGTAGTCGGAGGACAGGTGTTGAGACCCAGTACTTC	CASSRRTGVETQYF